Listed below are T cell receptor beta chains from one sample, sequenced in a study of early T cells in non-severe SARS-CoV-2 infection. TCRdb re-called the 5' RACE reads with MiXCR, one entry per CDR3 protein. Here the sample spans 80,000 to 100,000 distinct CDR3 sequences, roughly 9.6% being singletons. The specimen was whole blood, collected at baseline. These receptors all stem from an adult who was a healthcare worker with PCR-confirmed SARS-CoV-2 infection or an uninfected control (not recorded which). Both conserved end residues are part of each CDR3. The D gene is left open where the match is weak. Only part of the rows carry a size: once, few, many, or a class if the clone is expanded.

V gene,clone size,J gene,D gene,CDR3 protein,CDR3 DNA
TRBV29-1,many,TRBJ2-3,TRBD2,CSVLSEAGAGTDTQYF,TGCAGCGTATTATCGGAAGCGGGAGCAGGCACAGATACGCAGTATTTT
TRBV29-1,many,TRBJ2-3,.,CSVEDGGSTDTQYF,TGCAGCGTTGAAGATGGGGGTAGCACAGATACGCAGTATTTT
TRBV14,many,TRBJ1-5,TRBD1,CASRRRDRGQPQHF,TGTGCCAGCAGACGCCGGGACAGGGGGCAGCCCCAGCATTTT
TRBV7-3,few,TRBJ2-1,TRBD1,CASSKQGTGVTNEQFF,TGTGCCAGCAGTAAACAAGGGACAGGGGTTACCAATGAGCAGTTCTTC
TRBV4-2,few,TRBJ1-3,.,CASRGFTGNTIYF,TGTGCCAGCAGGGGGTTCACTGGAAACACCATATATTTT
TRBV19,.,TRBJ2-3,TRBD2,CASSITSGGEDTQYF,TGTGCCAGTAGTATAACTAGCGGGGGTGAAGATACGCAGTATTTT
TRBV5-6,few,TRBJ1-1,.,CASSLGTHTEAFF,TGTGCCAGCAGCTTGGGCACCCACACTGAAGCTTTCTTT
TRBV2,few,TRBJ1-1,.,CASTTSRQPNTEAFF,TGTGCCAGCACCACCAGCCGACAGCCGAACACTGAAGCTTTCTTT
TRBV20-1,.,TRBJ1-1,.,CSARDEPEAFF,TGCAGTGCGAGGGACGAGCCTGAAGCTTTCTTT
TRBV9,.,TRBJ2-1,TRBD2,CASSVTGRGSYNEQFF,TGTGCCAGCAGCGTAACCGGGAGGGGCTCCTACAATGAGCAGTTCTTC
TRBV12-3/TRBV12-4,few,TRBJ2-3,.,CASSLGRTSDTDTQYF,TGTGCCAGCAGTTTAGGCAGGACCTCTGACACAGATACGCAGTATTTT
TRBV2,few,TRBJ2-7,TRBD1,CASGTGGYEQYF,TGTGCCAGCGGAACAGGGGGCTATGAGCAGTACTTC
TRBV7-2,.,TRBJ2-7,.,CASSLEGPGSYEQYF,TGTGCCAGCAGCTTAGAGGGCCCCGGCTCCTACGAGCAGTACTTC
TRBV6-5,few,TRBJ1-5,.,CASSSGDNQPQHF,TGTGCCAGCAGTTCAGGGGACAATCAGCCCCAGCATTTT
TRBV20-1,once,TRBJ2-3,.,CSVVRASTDTQYF,TGCAGTGTTGTGAGGGCTAGCACAGATACGCAGTATTTT
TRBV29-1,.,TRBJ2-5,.,CSVELDVGETQYF,TGCAGCGTTGAATTGGATGTCGGAGAGACCCAGTACTTC
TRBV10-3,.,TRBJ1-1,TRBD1,CAIRDRAMNTEAFF,TGTGCCATCCGGGACAGAGCCATGAACACTGAAGCTTTCTTT
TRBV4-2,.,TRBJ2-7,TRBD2,CASSQEMTSGRKGLEQYF,TGTGCCAGCAGCCAAGAAATGACTAGCGGGAGGAAGGGACTCGAGCAGTACTTC
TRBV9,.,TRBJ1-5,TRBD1,CASSFPDRVNQPQHF,TGTGCCAGCAGCTTCCCGGACAGGGTCAATCAGCCCCAGCATTTT
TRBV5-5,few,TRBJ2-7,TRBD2,CASSATSGGPLEQYF,TGTGCCAGCAGCGCTACTAGCGGCGGTCCTCTGGAGCAGTACTTC
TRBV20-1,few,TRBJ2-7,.,CSARRSYEQYF,TGCAGTGCTAGGCGGTCCTACGAGCAGTACTTC
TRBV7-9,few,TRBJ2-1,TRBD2,CASSSELTSGSNNEQFF,TGTGCCAGCAGCTCCGAGCTGACTAGCGGGAGTAACAATGAGCAGTTCTTC
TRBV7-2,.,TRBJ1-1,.,CASSRDIANTEAFF,TGTGCCAGCAGCCGGGACATTGCGAACACTGAAGCTTTCTTT
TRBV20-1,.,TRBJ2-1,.,CRAREPGSEQFF,TGCAGGGCTAGGGAACCGGGATCTGAGCAGTTCTTC
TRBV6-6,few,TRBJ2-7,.,CASAGGAYEQYF,TGTGCCAGCGCGGGCGGGGCTTACGAGCAGTACTTC
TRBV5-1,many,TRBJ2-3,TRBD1,CASRADRVTDTQYF,TGCGCCAGCAGGGCTGACAGGGTGACAGATACGCAGTATTTT
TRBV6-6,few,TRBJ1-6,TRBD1,CASSPIRDRGPYNSPLHF,TGTGCCAGCAGCCCCATACGGGACAGGGGTCCTTATAATTCACCCCTCCACTTT
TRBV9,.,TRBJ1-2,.,CASSLNPRGRDNYGYTF,TGTGCCAGCAGCCTCAATCCCCGGGGCAGGGATAACTATGGCTACACCTTC
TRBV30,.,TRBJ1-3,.,CAWSRGTSGNTIYF,TGTGCCTGGAGTCGCGGGACTTCTGGAAACACCATATATTTT
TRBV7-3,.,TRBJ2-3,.,CASSLTPGPDTQYF,TGTGCCAGCAGCTTAACCCCAGGGCCAGATACGCAGTATTTT
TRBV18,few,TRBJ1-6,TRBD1,CASSPLDRGNSPLHF,TGTGCCAGCTCACCTCTTGACAGGGGTAATTCACCCCTCCACTTT
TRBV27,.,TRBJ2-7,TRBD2,CASSPQSGRGYEQYF,TGTGCCAGCAGTCCACAGAGCGGGAGGGGGTACGAGCAGTACTTC
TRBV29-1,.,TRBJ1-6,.,CSVGSGGNSPLHF,TGCAGCGTTGGTTCAGGTGGGAATTCACCCCTCCACTTT
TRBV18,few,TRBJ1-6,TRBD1,CASSPQDRGYSPLHF,TGTGCCAGCTCACCACAGGACAGGGGTTATTCACCCCTCCACTTT
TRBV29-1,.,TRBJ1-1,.,CSVVLGTGVAFF,TGCAGCGTTGTCTTGGGCACAGGTGTGGCTTTCTTT
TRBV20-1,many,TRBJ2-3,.,CSARVGGVSTDTQYF,TGCAGTGCTAGAGTGGGCGGGGTTAGCACAGATACGCAGTATTTT
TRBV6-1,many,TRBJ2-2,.,CASSEAGRSTGELFF,TGTGCCAGCAGTGAAGCGGGCAGGTCCACCGGGGAGCTGTTTTTT
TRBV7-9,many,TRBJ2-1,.,CASSSRPDEQFF,TGTGCCAGCAGCTCCCGCCCCGATGAGCAGTTCTTC
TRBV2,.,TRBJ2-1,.,CASGGGSREQFF,TGTGCCAGCGGTGGGGGTTCGCGTGAGCAGTTCTTC
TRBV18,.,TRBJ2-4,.,CVSSRFDENIQYF,TGTGTCAGCTCACGGTTCGATGAAAACATTCAGTACTTC
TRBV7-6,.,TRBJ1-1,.,CASSLIDGNLNTEAFF,TGTGCCAGCAGCTTAATTGATGGGAATTTGAACACTGAAGCTTTCTTT
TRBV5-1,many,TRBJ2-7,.,CASSSHSRAPYEQYF,TGCGCCAGCAGCTCCCACTCGAGAGCCCCCTACGAGCAGTACTTC
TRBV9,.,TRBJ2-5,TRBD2,CASSGPQLAGVVETQYF,TGTGCCAGCAGCGGGCCTCAGCTAGCGGGAGTCGTTGAGACCCAGTACTTC
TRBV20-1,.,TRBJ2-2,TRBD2,CSAFGLAENTGELFF,TGCAGTGCCTTCGGACTAGCGGAGAACACCGGGGAGCTGTTTTTT
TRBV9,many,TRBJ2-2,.,CASSVVDGLPGELFF,TGTGCCAGCAGCGTAGTTGATGGTTTGCCCGGGGAGCTGTTTTTT